The 23 T cell receptor beta chains in this list originate from one sample, sequenced in a study of T cells in Graves' hyperthyroidism and ophthalmopathy. RNA transcripts served as the template for amplifying TCR beta CDR3 regions. First-round RT-PCR targeting the TCR CDR3 was performed with the HTBI primer set. MiXCR, run by TCRdb on the multiplex PCR reads, gives a single entry per CDR3 protein. This sample yields hundreds of thousands of distinct CDR3 sequences, of which 15% to 19% are seen a single time; 13% to 15% belongs to the top ten. Specimen: blood. Receptors were obtained from a woman aged 18-29 years with Graves' hyperthyroidism.

The V and J genes are TRBV6-1 and TRBJ2-1, with TRBD1 matching 12 bases. The V segment lost 5 bases and the J segment 0 bases; nucleotides outside the gene matches: 8. Germline values: CDR1 MNHNS, CDR2 SASEGT. This CDR3 comprises 18 residues. The CDR3 DNA follows: TGTGCCAGCAGTTACGGGACAGGGGGCGTCGGCTCCTACAATGAGCAGTTCTTC. Amino acids: CASSYGTGGVGSYNEQFF.

This clonotype was recorded many times. The chain uses TRBV18 and TRBJ1-2; no clear D gene. The germline V gene has CDR1 KGHSH and CDR2 LQKENI. V was trimmed by 0 bases and J by 6 bases, leaving 11 bases between them. This CDR3 region has 14 residues. CDR3: CASSPPYPADGYTF. DNA for the CDR3: TGTGCCAGCTCACCACCGTACCCGGCAGATGGCTACACCTTC.

V and J are TRBV29-1 and TRBJ1-1, with a tentative D call TRBD1 (5 bases). CDR1 is SQVTM, CDR2 ANQGSEA, per germline. The CDR3 has 16 residues. With 7 bases removed from V and 5 bases from J, the gap between germline ends came to 26 bases. The CDR3 DNA is TGCAGCGCCCTTCGGGGAGGAGTTCAGGAGGGGACTGAAGCTTTCTTT. Protein product: CSALRGGVQEGTEAFF.

V gene TRBV5-4 combines with J gene TRBJ2-1; 11 nucleotides align to TRBD2. Germline lookup yields CDR1 SGHNT and CDR2 YYREEE (reference sequence). Trimming removed 5 bases from V and 3 bases from J; junction bases left unmatched: 4. This CDR3 region has 15 residues. CDR3 sequence reads: CASSQGLAVYNEQFF. CDR3 DNA: TGTGCCAGCAGTCAGGGACTAGCGGTCTACAATGAGCAGTTCTTC. The entire variable domain, with the rest obtained from reference TRBV5-4 and TRBJ2-1, is as follows: ETGVTQSPTHLIKTRGQQVTLRCSSQSGHNTVSWYQQALGQGPQFIFQYYREEENGRGNFPPRFSGLQFPNYSSELNVNALELDDSALYLCASSQGLAVYNEQFFGPGTRLTVL.

In DNA form, the CDR3 reads TGTGCCAGCAGTCCTCAAGGACTTGTGGGCAACATTCAGTACTTC. Translating gives CASSPQGLVGNIQYF. The chain couples TRBV28 to TRBJ2-4; TRBD2 might be the D (5 bases). The CDR3 has 15 amino acids. Between the trimmed V and J ends, which lost 5 bases and 7 bases, there was a span of 18 bases. Germline CDR1 reads MDHEN; CDR2 reads SYDVKM.

This clonotype was recorded at least ten times. The rearrangement links TRBV6-5 to TRBJ1-1; the D is unclear. Trimming cost V 0 bases and J 4 bases, with 18 bases left between them. The CDR3 length is 17 residues. Germline CDR1 reads MNHEY; CDR2 reads SVGAGI. The CDR3 protein is CASSYSRSEGTGTEAFF. As DNA, the CDR3 is TGTGCCAGCAGTTACTCGAGATCGGAGGGTACGGGCACTGAAGCTTTCTTT.

In this sample, this clonotype turned up many times. The CDR3 region is CASTTAGGGYGYTF. DNA of the CDR3: TGTGCCAGCACTACCGCGGGGGGTGGGTATGGCTACACCTTC. The chain uses TRBV7-8 and TRBJ1-2, with D maybe TRBD1 (5 bases). The V gene's germline CDR1 is SGHVS and CDR2 FQNEAQ. Deletions cut 7 bases from V and 5 bases from J, with 17 bases between. There are 14 residues in the CDR3.

The chain links TRBV7-9 to TRBJ2-3; D is possibly TRBD1 or TRBD2 (5 bases each). The CDR3 length is 14 residues. In germline, CDR1 is SEHNR, CDR2 FQNEAQ (reference sequence). V shed 5 bases and J shed 3 bases, with 12 bases lying between them. The DNA for the CDR3 is TGTGCCAGCAGCCCGAGGGGCGAGACAGATACGCAGTATTTT. Encoded protein: CASSPRGETDTQYF.

This clonotype was seen ten or more times. The rearrangement links TRBV5-8 to TRBJ2-3; 7 bases match TRBD2. The CDR3 runs to 16 residues. The V and J ends lost 0 bases and 5 bases, in that order; junction bases with no gene match: 9. Looked up from germline, CDR1 is SGHTS and CDR2 is YDEGEE. CDR3 nucleotide sequence: TGTGCCAGCAGCTTGGACGCTAGCGGCTTCAGAGATACGCAGTATTTT. Amino acid sequence: CASSLDASGFRDTQYF. The full variable domain, completed using reference TRBV5-8 and TRBJ2-3, is EAGVTQSPTHLIKTRGQQATLRCSPISGHTSVYWYQQALGLGLQFLLWYDEGEERNRGNFPPRFSGRQFPNYSSELNVNALELEDSALYLCASSLDASGFRDTQYFGPGTRLTVL.

There are many counts of this clonotype. The rearrangement joins TRBV6-1 to TRBJ2-7; 9 bases match TRBD2. Germline CDR1 and CDR2: MNHNS and SASEGT. The CDR3 is 15 amino acids. V shed 5 bases, J shed 2 bases, and the junction held 7 bases outside the gene matches. This CDR3 reads CASSFSSGTAYEQYF. The CDR3 DNA reads TGTGCCAGCAGTTTTTCTAGCGGGACAGCCTACGAGCAGTACTTC.

The gene calls are TRBV19 and TRBJ2-5, with D possibly called TRBD1 or TRBD2 (6 bases each). Germline-derived CDR1 and CDR2 are LNHDA and SQIVND (reference sequence). CDR3 length: 12 amino acids. V was shortened by 6 bases and J by 7 bases, with 12 bases between the two germline ends. The CDR3 region has the DNA TGTGCCAGTAGAGGGGGGTCGGGGACCCAGTACTTC. It is translated as CASRGGSGTQYF.

In this sample, this clonotype turned up many times. The rearrangement joins TRBV27 to TRBJ2-5, with D possibly being TRBD1 (6 bases). Germline-derived CDR1 and CDR2 are MNHEY and SMNVEV (reference sequence). The CDR3 runs to 14 residues. With 3 bases removed from V and 2 bases from J, the gap between germline ends came to 10 bases. CDR3: CASSFQGIQETQYF. The CDR3 nucleotides read TGTGCCAGCAGTTTCCAGGGGATTCAAGAGACCCAGTACTTC.

About this clonotype: A much larger clone differs by one base, so this may be a read error. The chain uses TRBV6-1 and TRBJ1-1; D may be TRBD1 (6 bases). Trimming removed 3 bases at V and 1 base at J, with 6 bases between. The CDR3 is 13 amino acids. Germline assignment: CDR1 MNHNS and CDR2 SASEGT. CDR3 loop: CASSEDRNTEAFF. Here the CDR3 DNA reads TGTGCCAGCAGTGAGGACAGGAACACTGAAGCTTTCTTT.

This clonotype was picked up many times. The V gene is TRBV11-2, the J gene TRBJ2-5; D could derive from TRBD1 or TRBD2 (5 bases each). The CDR3 totals 14 residues. V gave up 5 bases and J gave up 2 bases, with 12 bases separating them. Germline CDR1 and CDR2: SGHAT and FQNNGV. DNA of the CDR3: TGTGCCAGCAGCGCTATGGGGGAGCAAGAGACCCAGTACTTC. Translated, it gives CASSAMGEQETQYF.

This clonotype was picked up a small number of times. V gene TRBV2 combines with J gene TRBJ2-2; D remains unclear. This CDR3 region has 12 residues. Per germline, CDR1 SNHLY and CDR2 FYNNEI. V lost 2 bases and J lost 7, with 5 bases in between. The CDR3 is CASSEIGGELFF. CDR3 nucleotide sequence: TGTGCCAGCAGTGAAATAGGCGGGGAGCTGTTTTTT.

The chain uses TRBV6-2 or TRBV6-3 and TRBJ2-6, with 7 nucleotides matching TRBD1. The junction had 8 bases not matched to a gene; V was cut back by 0 bases and J by 0 bases. The CDR3 totals 19 residues. Germline V gene lookup returns CDR1 MNHEY and CDR2 SVGEGT. The CDR3 coding sequence is TGTGCCAGCAGTTACTCCCTGGGGACAGCAGACTCTGGGGCCAACGTCCTGACTTTC. Residues: CASSYSLGTADSGANVLTF.

V gene TRBV15 combines with J gene TRBJ1-2; D is undetermined. The CDR3 totals 12 residues. Trimming took 5 bases from V and 5 from J, leaving 9 bases between them. Germline loops: CDR1 LNHNV, CDR2 YYDKDF (reference sequence). Here the CDR3 DNA reads TGTGCCACCAGCCTAGAGGGTTATGGCTACACCTTC. This codes for CATSLEGYGYTF. Complete variable domain (other parts from reference TRBV15 and TRBJ1-2): DAMVIQNPRYQVTQFGKPVTLSCSQTLNHNVMYWYQQKSSQAPKLLFHYYDKDFNNEADTPDNFQSRRPNTSFCFLDIRSPGLGDTAMYLCATSLEGYGYTFGSGTRLTVV.

As to this clonotype: A much larger clone sits a single nucleotide away, making a read error possible. This chain joins TRBV2 and TRBJ1-2; TRBD1 agrees at 10 bases. CDR1 is SNHLY and CDR2 is FYNNEI in the germline V gene. The CDR3 is 15 residues long. The CDR3 DNA is TGTGCCAGCAGTGAAGTGATGACAGGGGGCTATGGCCACACCTTC. Its translation is CASSEVMTGGYGHTF.

This clonotype was seen repeatedly, ten times or more. The chain's CDR3 is CASRRENTGELFF. The CDR3 coding sequence is TGTGCCAGCAGGCGGGAGAACACCGGGGAGCTGTTTTTT. This chain uses TRBV2 with TRBJ2-2; weak D call: TRBD2 (6 bases). CDR1 and CDR2 (germline): SNHLY, FYNNEI. Trimming pared 6 bases from V and 1 base from J, leaving 6 bases between. The CDR3 is 13 amino acids.

This clonotype showed up many times. This chain joins TRBV5-1 and TRBJ1-4; a weak D match, TRBD1 (6 bases). The V gene's germline CDR1 is SGHRS and CDR2 YFSETQ. Trimming removed 4 bases from V and 4 bases from J, with 20 bases in between. The CDR3 is 17 residues long. The CDR3 spells CASSPTPVTGFNEKLFF. CDR3 in DNA: TGCGCCAGCAGCCCAACCCCAGTGACAGGATTTAATGAAAAACTGTTTTTT.

This clonotype has only a few counts. The chain uses TRBV28 and TRBJ1-6; D call uncertain. Trimming cost V 4 bases and J 1 base, with 8 bases left between them. The CDR3 contains 15 residues. CDR1 and CDR2 from the germline V gene are MDHEN and SYDVKM. This CDR3 is CASSSSGSYNSPLHF. CDR3 nucleotides: TGTGCCAGCAGTTCCTCGGGGTCCTATAATTCACCCCTCCACTTT.

This chain connects TRBV7-2 to TRBJ2-5, with a possible D match to TRBD2 (7 bases). CDR3 length: 14 residues. V was trimmed by 1 base and J by 9 bases, leaving 15 bases between them. Germline CDR1 and CDR2: SGHTA and FQGNSA. The CDR3, as DNA: TGTGCCAGCAGCTTAGAGGGGGGGGCGTATCCCCAGTACTTC. Translation gives CASSLEGGAYPQYF.

This clonotype was recorded many times. This sequence joins TRBV11-2 and TRBJ2-7, with D unresolved. The ends were cut back, 0 bases at V and 1 base at J, with 10 bases in the middle. The CDR3 runs to 15 residues. CDR1 is SGHAT, CDR2 FQNNGV, per germline. Here the CDR3 reads CASSLDWPASYEQYF. The CDR3 nucleotides are TGTGCCAGCAGCTTAGATTGGCCGGCTTCCTACGAGCAGTACTTC.